Following are 29 T cell receptor beta chains from one sample sequenced in a study. The sorted Tregs were CD4+CD25+CD127-/low cells. A single record per CDR3 protein comes from TCRdb applying MiXCR to the 5' RACE reads. The sample records 50,000 to 70,000 distinct CDR3 sequences, less than 25% being singletons. The sample taken for sequencing was tumor-infiltrating Tregs sorted from the breast tumor. The receptors here all came from a female donor with breast cancer.

The table lists this clonotype with a few counts. Just one base apart from a much larger clone, this may be a read error. Lacking the conserved final phenylalanine or tryptophan, this CDR3 likely reflects a read error. The chain is built from TRBV7-6 and TRBJ1-5; no definite D call. CDR3 length: 13 residues. In germline, CDR1 is SGHVS, CDR2 FNYEAQ. V lost 3 bases, J lost 7 bases, and 10 bases lay in between. In DNA form, the CDR3 reads TGTGCCAGCAGCTTGCGTCTGAACCAGCCCCAGCATTCT. The encoded protein is CASSLRLNQPQHS.

V is TRBV6-5 and J is TRBJ2-2; D is unresolved. CDR3 length equals 13 residues. Germline V gene data show CDR1 as MNHEY and CDR2 as SVGAGI. Trimming left V 8 bases short and J 2 bases short, with 9 bases between. As DNA, the CDR3 is TGTGCCAGCGCCAACTCTAACACCGGGGAGCTGTTTTTT. This translates into CASANSNTGELFF.

This sequence joins TRBV20-1 and TRBJ2-5, with a weak D call TRBD1 (6 bases). The germline V gene encodes CDR1 DFQATT and CDR2 SNEGSKA (reference sequence). The CDR3 has 13 residues. The V end was cut by 5 bases, the J end by 3 bases, with 13 bases between. CDR3 region: CSAPSTGKETQYF. The CDR3 DNA sequence: TGCAGTGCTCCATCAACAGGGAAAGAGACCCAGTACTTC.

V and J are TRBV6-5 and TRBJ1-1; D is undetermined. Germline CDR1 reads MNHEY; CDR2 reads SVGAGI. The CDR3 is made up of 13 amino acids. The V gene lost 7 bases and the J gene lost 1 base, with 10 bases spanning the gap. The CDR3: CASMFGKNTEAFF. In nucleotides, the CDR3 is TGTGCCAGCATGTTCGGGAAGAACACTGAAGCTTTCTTT.

The table lists this clonotype with many counts. The CDR3: CASSFSGSTDTQYF. CDR3 DNA: TGTGCCAGCAGTTTTAGCGGTAGCACAGATACGCAGTATTTT. J is TRBJ2-3 and V is TRBV12-3 or TRBV12-4, with D possibly being TRBD2 (6 bases). The CDR3 sequence is 14 residues long. The germline V and J ends were trimmed by 3 bases and 0 bases, with 7 bases remaining between them.

The V gene is TRBV5-5, the J gene TRBJ1-1; D is unresolved. CDR1 is SGHKS, CDR2 YYEKEE, per germline (reference sequence). The length of the CDR3 is 13 residues. V dropped 6 bases and J dropped 2 bases, with 11 bases sitting between them. CDR3 in DNA: TGTGCCAGCAACCCCGACCCAAACACTGAAGCTTTCTTT. This gives the protein CASNPDPNTEAFF.

The rearrangement uses TRBV30 and TRBJ2-7; tentative D call: TRBD2 (5 bases). From germline, CDR1 is GTSNPN and CDR2 SVGIG (reference sequence). Trimming stripped 2 bases from V and 3 bases from J, with 11 bases between. The CDR3 is 13 residues long. The CDR3 DNA follows: TGTGCCTGGAGTCGGGGTAGCCTCTACGAGCAGTACTTC. Translation: CAWSRGSLYEQYF.

This clonotype was detected ten times or more. The chain uses TRBV7-3 and TRBJ1-3; D not resolved. The CDR3 consists of 13 residues. V lost 5 bases and J lost 4, with 9 bases in between. Germline CDR1 reads SGHTA; CDR2 reads FQGTGA. CDR3 coding DNA: TGTGCCAGCAGCCAACTCACCGGAAACACCATATATTTT. It encodes CASSQLTGNTIYF.

Comments on this clonotype: A read error may produce the germline difference seen at one junction end. The V call is TRBV6-2 or TRBV6-3, the J call TRBJ1-1; D is uncertain. The CDR3 sequence is 11 residues long. Germline-derived CDR1 and CDR2 are MNHEY and SVGEGT. The CDR3 spells CASSYPTGAFF. The CDR3 nucleotides are TGTGCCAGCAGTTACCCCACTGGAGCTTTCTTT.

V usage is TRBV3-1 and J usage is TRBJ2-7, with TRBD2 matching 11 bases. Trimming at V came to 1 base and at J to 1 base, leaving 3 bases not matched to a gene. This CDR3 comprises 16 residues. Germline lookup yields CDR1 LGHDT and CDR2 YNNKEL (reference sequence). CDR3 in DNA: TGTGCCAGCAGCCAAGGGAGACTAGCGGGGTCCTACGAGCAGTACTTC. This encodes CASSQGRLAGSYEQYF.

The sample holds many counts of this clonotype. V is TRBV6-5 and J is TRBJ2-5; either TRBD1 or TRBD2 may supply D (5 bases each). V was pared by 2 bases and J by 5 bases, with 15 bases between. This CDR3 region has 15 residues. Germline loops: CDR1 MNHEY, CDR2 SVGAGI. CDR3 sequence (DNA): TGTGCCAGCAGTTACGATCCAGGGCCGGGGGAGACCCAGTACTTC. It yields the protein CASSYDPGPGETQYF.

The V and J genes are TRBV19 and TRBJ2-1; 12 nucleotides line up with TRBD1. Germline CDR1 reads LNHDA; CDR2 reads SQIVND (reference sequence). The trim removed 5 bases at V and 8 bases at J, leaving 10 bases unmatched. The CDR3 consists of 16 residues. The CDR3 DNA is TGTGCCAGTAGTGTCTCCGGGACAGGGGGCATTTATGAGCAGTTCTTC. Protein sequence: CASSVSGTGGIYEQFF.

The V gene is TRBV19, the J gene TRBJ1-6, with D perhaps TRBD1 (6 bases). The CDR3 runs to 14 residues. Germline values: CDR1 LNHDA, CDR2 SQIVND (reference sequence). V was shortened by 7 bases and J by 7 bases, with 14 bases between the two germline ends. CDR3: CASKRRQENSPLHF. Written as DNA, the CDR3 is TGTGCCAGTAAGCGGCGACAGGAGAATTCACCCCTCCACTTT.

This chain joins TRBV7-9 and TRBJ2-1; TRBD2 matches at 10 bases. Trimming cost V 4 bases and J 4 bases; bases outside gene matches: 4. Germline V gene lookup returns CDR1 SEHNR and CDR2 FQNEAQ (reference sequence). The CDR3 totals 15 residues. As DNA, the CDR3 is TGTGCCAGCAGCTCAACTAGCGGGAAATACAATGAGCAGTTCTTC. Protein: CASSSTSGKYNEQFF.

The count of this clonotype is one. V gene TRBV28 combines with J gene TRBJ2-5, with 10 bases identical to TRBD2. V was clipped by 10 bases and J by 1 base; unmatched bases: 9. The CDR3 covers 15 residues. Germline-derived CDR1 and CDR2 are MDHEN and SYDVKM. CDR3 nucleotides: TGTGCCACCCGACTAGCGGGTGGGTCCCAAGAGACCCAGTACTTC. It encodes CATRLAGGSQETQYF.

This clonotype was seen a handful of times. The rearrangement joins TRBV5-1 to TRBJ1-4; 10 nucleotides agree with TRBD1. V lost 3 bases, J lost 7 bases, and 9 bases stayed unmatched. The CDR3 extends over 16 amino acids. Germline CDR1 reads SGHRS; CDR2 reads YFSETQ. The chain's CDR3 is CASSYQGTGVGEKLFF. The CDR3 nucleotides read TGCGCCAGCAGCTACCAGGGGACAGGGGTCGGTGAAAAACTGTTTTTT.

On this clonotype: A read error may account for a junction end that differs from germline. The chain uses TRBV27 and TRBJ2-7; 9 positions agree with TRBD2. CDR1 and CDR2 from the germline V gene are MNHEY and SMNVEV (reference sequence). This CDR3 contains 14 residues. This CDR3 reads CASRFISGRNEQYF. The CDR3 DNA reads TGTGCCAGCCGTTTTATTAGCGGGAGAAACGAGCAGTACTTC.

There are many counts of this clonotype. The chain links TRBV5-1 to TRBJ1-1; D remains ambiguous. Trimming cost V 0 bases and J 1 base, with 7 bases left between them. Germline CDR1 SGHRS, CDR2 YFSETQ. This CDR3 has 14 amino acids. The CDR3 sequence: CASSLVGQNTEAFF. As DNA, the CDR3 is TGCGCCAGCAGCTTGGTAGGGCAGAACACTGAAGCTTTCTTT.

Worth noting for this clonotype: A much larger clone is a single base away; this may be a read error. The chain is built from TRBV7-2 and TRBJ2-4; 9 nucleotides align to TRBD2. The CDR3 has 13 amino acids. The V gene's germline CDR1 is SGHTA and CDR2 FQGNSA. The CDR3 here is CGSGGRNKNIQYF. The CDR3 bases are TGTGGCAGCGGGGGGCGGAACAAAAACATTCAGTACTTC.

The chain uses TRBV24-1 and TRBJ2-5; 7 nucleotides align to TRBD1. The CDR3 covers 13 residues. V shed 3 bases and J 7 bases; nucleotides not matched to a gene: 4. Germline V lookup: CDR1 KGHDR, CDR2 SFDVKD. The CDR3 DNA reads as TGTGCCACCAGTGATCGGACAGGCCCGACCCAGTACTTC. Its translation: CATSDRTGPTQYF.

CDR3 protein: CASSLVGASGSGDTQYF. The CDR3 region has the DNA TGTGCCAGCAGCTTAGTCGGGGCTAGCGGGAGTGGAGATACGCAGTATTTT. The genes are TRBV7-2 and TRBJ2-3; the match to TRBD2 covers 10 bases. The ends lost 1 base at V and 5 bases at J; junction bases unmatched: 9. This CDR3 is 17 amino acids long. Germline CDR1 and CDR2: SGHTA and FQGNSA.

This clonotype showed up just a few times. The J gene is TRBJ1-2, the V gene TRBV28; no firm D call. The CDR3 runs 12 residues. Looked up from germline, CDR1 is MDHEN and CDR2 is SYDVKM. V lost 4 bases to trimming and J lost 8 bases, with 11 bases between them. This CDR3 reads CASSSQTWGYTF. Written as DNA, the CDR3 is TGTGCCAGCAGTTCCCAGACATGGGGCTACACCTTC.

As to this clonotype: A much larger clone lies one base from this, so it may be a read error. The rearrangement uses TRBV20-1 and TRBJ1-1; 7 bases are shared with TRBD1. This CDR3 is 16 amino acids long. Per the germline V gene, CDR1 is DFQATT and CDR2 is SNEGSKA (reference sequence). With 8 bases clipped from V and 4 bases from J, the junction kept 19 bases outside the gene matches. The CDR3 is CSSSGGLLSLSTEAFF. CDR3 coding DNA: TGCAGTTCTTCAGGGGGATTACTTTCATTGAGCACTGAAGCTTTCTTT.

The V and J genes are TRBV7-9 and TRBJ1-5, with TRBD1 matching over 12 bases. Germline assignment: CDR1 SEHNR and CDR2 FQNEAQ (reference sequence). V gave up 5 bases and J gave up 2 bases; unmatched junction bases: 4. The length of the CDR3 is 16 residues. CDR3 in DNA: TGTGCCAGCAGCCAAGGGACAGGGGGCGGCAATCAGCCCCAGCATTTT. Amino acids: CASSQGTGGGNQPQHF.

This clonotype was seen a handful of times. V and J are TRBV7-3 and TRBJ2-3; tentatively, D is TRBD1 (5 bases). The germline gives CDR1 SGHTA, CDR2 FQGTGA. V lost 5 bases and J 5 bases, leaving 14 bases between the germline ends. The CDR3 has 14 residues. CDR3 protein: CASSRGGSVDTQYF. The CDR3 region has the DNA TGTGCCAGCAGCAGGGGTGGCTCAGTAGATACGCAGTATTTT.

This clonotype was recorded a few times. The gene calls are TRBV7-2 and TRBJ1-2; 9 bases are shared with TRBD1. The germline gives CDR1 SGHTA, CDR2 FQGNSA. With V trimmed by 5 bases and J by 5 bases, 6 bases remained unmatched. The CDR3 has 14 amino acids. This CDR3 is CASSAQGARYGYTF. Here the CDR3 DNA reads TGTGCCAGCAGCGCACAGGGGGCTCGATATGGCTACACCTTC.

This clonotype showed up just a few times. CDR3 protein: CATSEPGQGRGEQYF. CDR3 DNA sequence: TGTGCCACCAGTGAACCGGGACAGGGGAGAGGAGAGCAGTACTTC. The chain has TRBV24-1 and TRBJ2-7; TRBD1 matches 10 bases. V lost 4 bases to trimming and J lost 7 bases; unmatched junction nucleotides: 9. There are 15 residues in the CDR3. CDR1 and CDR2 from the germline V gene are KGHDR and SFDVKD.

This clonotype has more than one count but fewer than ten. The genes are TRBV6-1 and TRBJ1-1; D is unresolved. The V and J ends lost 3 bases and 0 bases respectively, with 11 bases between them. The CDR3 is 15 amino acids. Germline V gives CDR1 MNHNS, CDR2 SASEGT. The CDR3 spells CASSEFSRLNTEAFF. CDR3 nucleotide sequence: TGTGCCAGCAGTGAGTTCAGCAGGCTGAACACTGAAGCTTTCTTT.

This clonotype was detected only a few times. The V gene is TRBV5-1, the J gene TRBJ1-5; no clear D. The germline V and J ends were trimmed by 5 bases and 0 bases, with 6 bases remaining between them. Germline values: CDR1 SGHRS, CDR2 YFSETQ. The CDR3 spans 13 residues. CDR3 nucleotide sequence: TGCGCCAGCAGGGAGGGTAGCAATCAGCCCCAGCATTTT. Protein: CASREGSNQPQHF.